This T cell receptor (beta chain) was sequenced in a study of cytomegalovirus exposure and HLA in healthy donors. Study observations and caveats: For cytomegalovirus status, the classifier reportedly gave diagnoses with high specificity and sensitivity. The TCR clusters that emerged in the first cohort tended, a later analysis found, to co-occur in the 120 or so validation repertoires. The study designated 150 or so TCR beta chains cytomegalovirus-associated. Most TCR sequences proved rare, with some public TCRs found in many donors.

A note on this clone: The antigen remains undetermined.

Produced via immunoSEQ multiplex PCR; TCRdb's table is partial and in-frame only. The table has under 250,000 clones, roughly 87% seen once. Germline-derived CDR1 and CDR2 are LNHDA and SQIVND (reference sequence). The CDR3 is made up of 15 amino acids. V lost 5 bases, J lost 7 bases, and 18 bases lay in between. The sequence came from a woman aged 18-35 years in good health and CMV-seropositive. Sequencing used PBMCs. The chain links TRBV19 to TRBJ1-5, with D hard to call. The CDR3 DNA reads TGTGCCAGTAGTGGTCTGGAGGGTAGAGAGCAGCCCCAGCATTTT. Protein product: CASSGLEGREQPQHF.